Listed below are T cell receptor beta chains from one sample, sequenced in a study of blood T cell repertoires in COVID-19. Repertoires were generated with immunoSEQ multiplex PCR, while TCRdb's copy carries only in-frame clones and drops some. The sample lists about 220,000 clones, approximately 84% occurring once. What was sequenced was peripheral blood. These receptors came from a man aged 50-59 years who had recovered from COVID-19. Each CDR3 is given with its conserved first and last residue. D genes are given only for firm matches. Not every row has a clone size; where given, it reads once, few, many or a size class.

D	J	V	size	DNA	CDR3
TRBD1	TRBJ2-7	TRBV5-5	.	TGTGCCAGCAGCCCCGGGACAGTAGGCGCCTACGAGCAGTACTTC	CASSPGTVGAYEQYF
.	TRBJ1-2	TRBV6-1	.	TGTGCCAGCAGTGAAAGGACTGACTATGGCTACACCTTC	CASSERTDYGYTF
TRBD2	TRBJ2-5	TRBV2	once	TGTGCCAGCAGTGCCCTAGCGGGAGGGCCGGAGACCCAGTACTTC	CASSALAGGPETQYF
TRBD2	TRBJ2-1	TRBV28	.	TGTGCCAGCAGTCAAGCGGGAGGGTCGGGAAATGAGCAGTTCTTC	CASSQAGGSGNEQFF
TRBD2	TRBJ2-3	TRBV3-1/TRBV3-2	.	TGTGCCAGCAGCCAAGCGGGAGGGCAAGCAGATACGCAGTATTTT	CASSQAGGQADTQYF
TRBD1	TRBJ1-2	TRBV10-3	.	TGTGCCACCCTAGACAGTCCGACAGGGGAAACCTATGGCTACACCTTC	CATLDSPTGETYGYTF
TRBD2	TRBJ2-1	TRBV28	.	TGTGCCAGCAGTCGCCCGGGACTAGCGGACTCCTACAATGAGCAGTTCTTC	CASSRPGLADSYNEQFF
.	TRBJ2-6	TRBV2	once	TGTGCCAGCAATCTACAGGGCTCTGGGGCCAACGTCCTGACTTTC	CASNLQGSGANVLTF
TRBD1	TRBJ2-4	TRBV13	once	TGTGCCAGCAGCCCGAGACAGGGCTTAGCCAAAAACATTCAGTACTTC	CASSPRQGLAKNIQYF
TRBD1	TRBJ2-1	TRBV11-3	few	TGTGCCAGCAGCCTGGGACAGGGTCAGGACAATGAGCAGTTCTTC	CASSLGQGQDNEQFF
.	TRBJ2-2	TRBV7-9	.	TGTGCCAGCAGCTTCAGGGGCACCGGGGAGCTGTTTTTT	CASSFRGTGELFF
TRBD1	TRBJ1-2	TRBV7-9	.	TGTGCCAGCAGCGATCCGGGACAGGGGGCGGAAGGCTACACCTTC	CASSDPGQGAEGYTF
TRBD2	TRBJ2-1	TRBV30	.	TGTGCCTGGAGCCAGCGGGAAGGGAGTGAGCAGTTCTTC	CAWSQREGSEQFF
.	TRBJ1-4	TRBV3-1/TRBV3-2	.	TGTGCCAGCAGCCAAGGGTTTAGCGGTAATGAAAAACTGTTTTTT	CASSQGFSGNEKLFF
TRBD1	TRBJ1-6	TRBV28	.	TGTGCCAGCAGTTTTCTTCGACAGGGAAACTCACCCCTCCACTTT	CASSFLRQGNSPLHF
.	TRBJ1-5	TRBV5-5	.	TGTGCCAGCAGCGAACAGGGAATGTACGGCAATCAGCCCCAGCATTTT	CASSEQGMYGNQPQHF
.	TRBJ1-1	TRBV7-6	many	TGTGCCAGCAGCCCTAGCCCCGTCCGCAGCCCGAGGGCTGAAGCTTTCTTT	CASSPSPVRSPRAEAFF
TRBD1	TRBJ1-6	TRBV7-2	.	TGTGCCAGCAGCCCCCGACCCGGGACAGGGAATTCACCCCTCCACTTT	CASSPRPGTGNSPLHF
TRBD2	TRBJ2-1	TRBV10-2	.	TGCGCCAGCACTAGCGGGTCCTACAATGAGCAGTTCTTC	CASTSGSYNEQFF
TRBD1	TRBJ1-1	TRBV3-1/TRBV3-2	few	TGTGCCAGCAGCCAAAACAGGGGATATAGCGTGGTGAACACTGAAGCTTTCTTT	CASSQNRGYSVVNTEAFF
.	TRBJ1-1	TRBV28	.	TGTGCCAGCAGTTTAATGTATTTGGCAGAACTAAACACTGAAGCTTTCTTT	CASSLMYLAELNTEAFF
TRBD2	TRBJ2-1	TRBV2	.	TGTGCCAGCGTACGGAGACTAGCGGGACTCTACAATGAGCAGTTCTTC	CASVRRLAGLYNEQFF
TRBD2	TRBJ2-3	TRBV2	.	TGTGCCAGCACCGAAAAGGTAGCGGGAGCTGCAGATACGCAGTATTTT	CASTEKVAGAADTQYF
TRBD1	TRBJ1-1	TRBV19	.	TGTGCCAGTAGTAGCGGACAGGGGGCTACGCGGGTCACTGAAGCTTTCTTT	CASSSGQGATRVTEAFF
TRBD2	TRBJ2-1	TRBV7-2	.	TGTGCCACACTCCTTGCCCGAGGGAGGGCGTCCTACAATGAGCAGTTCTTC	CATLLARGRASYNEQFF
TRBD2	TRBJ2-2	TRBV5-4	once	TGTGCCAGCAGCCATAGATCAGCGGGAGCGGGGGGCGGGGAGCTGTTTTTT	CASSHRSAGAGGGELFF
TRBD1	TRBJ2-5	TRBV14	once	TGTGCCAGCAGCCACGGGACAGCGATTCAAGAGACCCAGTACTTC	CASSHGTAIQETQYF
.	TRBJ2-5	TRBV27	once	TGTGCCAGCAGTCCCCATACAGGGATCCAAGAGACCCAGTACTTC	CASSPHTGIQETQYF
TRBD2	TRBJ2-7	TRBV2	.	TGTGCCAGCAACCCGGGCCTAGCGGGAGACAACGAGCAGTACTTC	CASNPGLAGDNEQYF
TRBD1	TRBJ1-5	TRBV27	.	TGTGCCAGCAGTCTACAGGGGGGTCAGCCCCAGCATTTT	CASSLQGGQPQHF
.	TRBJ1-2	TRBV2	.	TGTGCCAGCAGGACTTCGTTGAACAGGGTTTTTGGAAACTATGGCTACACCTTC	CASRTSLNRVFGNYGYTF
.	TRBJ2-1	TRBV6-5	.	TGTGCCAGCAGGGACTACGCGAGCAAGTTCTTC	CASRDYASKFF
.	TRBJ1-6	TRBV28	.	TGTGCCAGCAGTACCCAACAGGGATTTAGTTCACCCCTCCACTTT	CASSTQQGFSSPLHF
TRBD2	TRBJ2-3	TRBV2	once	TGTGCCAGCAGTGGGATAGCGGGAGGGCCAAGGGCGCAGTATTTT	CASSGIAGGPRAQYF
.	TRBJ1-2	TRBV19	.	TGTGCCAGTAGTATAGAGGAGGGCGACTATGGCTACACCTTC	CASSIEEGDYGYTF
.	TRBJ1-5	TRBV19	.	TGTGCCAGTAGTATAGAGGTGGGGGGTAATAGCAATCAGCCCCAGCATTTT	CASSIEVGGNSNQPQHF
TRBD2	TRBJ2-7	TRBV28	.	TGTGCCAGCAGTTCACTTCAGACCCAGGGAGGGCCCCGCTACGAGCAGTACTTC	CASSSLQTQGGPRYEQYF
TRBD1	TRBJ2-5	TRBV24-1	.	TGTGCCACCGGACAGGGGATTATCGAGACCCAGTACTTC	CATGQGIIETQYF
TRBD2	TRBJ2-7	TRBV18	.	TGTGCCAGCTCGCCTGGACTAGTGTACGAGCAGTACTTC	CASSPGLVYEQYF
TRBD1	TRBJ1-4	TRBV28	.	TGTGCCAGCAGTTCCAGACAGGGTGAAAAACTGTTTTTT	CASSSRQGEKLFF
.	TRBJ2-5	TRBV3-1/TRBV3-2	.	TGTGCCAGCAGCCAAAGAGCGTACCAAGAGACCCAGTACTTC	CASSQRAYQETQYF
.	TRBJ1-3	TRBV28	.	TGTGCCAGCAGCAAGGGAGGTACTGGAAACACCATATATTTT	CASSKGGTGNTIYF
TRBD1	TRBJ1-4	TRBV18	few	TGTGCCAGCTCACCGGGACAGGTGAATGAAAAACTGTTTTTT	CASSPGQVNEKLFF
TRBD2	TRBJ2-2	TRBV6-5	.	TGTGCCAGCACCCGTGGGACTAGCGGGGTAGGGGAGCTGTTTTTT	CASTRGTSGVGELFF
.	TRBJ1-5	TRBV19	.	TGTGCCAGTAGGGACAGACTTAGGGAGCCCCAGCATTTT	CASRDRLREPQHF
TRBD2	TRBJ2-7	TRBV28	.	TGTGCCAGCAGTCCCCTAATAGCGGGAACCCTAGCGCACGAGCAGTACTTC	CASSPLIAGTLAHEQYF
TRBD1	TRBJ1-5	TRBV6-6	.	TGTGCCAGCATTTTAACAGGGGGCCGAAATCAGCCCCAGCATTTT	CASILTGGRNQPQHF
TRBD1	TRBJ1-5	TRBV2	.	TGTGCCTCGAACAGGGGAAATAGCAATCAGCCCCAGCATTTT	CASNRGNSNQPQHF
.	TRBJ2-1	TRBV24-1	.	TGTGCCACCAGTGATATCCAACTAGTCGGCAATGAGCAGTTCTTC	CATSDIQLVGNEQFF
.	TRBJ2-2	TRBV24-1	.	TGTGCCACCAGTGGAAAGACAGGGAACACCGGGGAGCTGTTTTTT	CATSGKTGNTGELFF
TRBD1	TRBJ1-5	TRBV6-1	.	TGTGCCAGCAGTGAATCAAGGGACAGGGGTGGACAGCCCCAGCATTTT	CASSESRDRGGQPQHF
.	TRBJ1-6	TRBV30	.	TGTGCCTGGAGTGTAACAGGGCGCAGTTCACCCCTCCACTTT	CAWSVTGRSSPLHF
.	TRBJ2-1	TRBV11-2	.	TGTGCCAGCAGCTTAGGGAGGACTGGTAACAATGAGCAGTTCTTC	CASSLGRTGNNEQFF
.	TRBJ2-4	TRBV28	.	TGTGCCAGCAGTTCCGTCCGGTTAGCCAAAAACATTCAGTACTTC	CASSSVRLAKNIQYF
.	TRBJ2-5	TRBV21-1	.	TGTGCCAGCAGCAAAGCGGGACTAGCGGGAGTGGGAGAGACCCAGTACTTC	CASSKAGLAGVGETQYF
TRBD2	TRBJ2-1	TRBV5-1	.	TGCGCCAGCAGCTTGCCGGGACTAGCGGGAGTCGGGGAGCAGTTCTTC	CASSLPGLAGVGEQFF
TRBD2	TRBJ2-5	TRBV10-3	.	TGTGCCATCAGTGATGTTGTGGCGGGAGGTGGGACCCAGTACTTC	CAISDVVAGGGTQYF